This paragraph covers one T cell receptor (beta chain) sequence. Compared with germline, one end of the junction differs, possibly owing to a read error. This sample was taken from a study of tumor-infiltrating lymphocytes in oesophageal squamous cell carcinoma. TCRdb re-called the PCR reads through MiXCR, storing one row per CDR3 protein. The sample holds 19,000 or so distinct CDR3 sequences, 40% seen once. The receptor was isolated from a male donor with esophageal squamous cell carcinoma. Sequencing used blood.

This CDR3 reads CASSSFRGTSGNNEQFF. In nucleotides, the CDR3 is TGTGCCAGCAGCTCTTTTAGGGGGACTAGCGGGAACAATGAGCAGTTCTTT. This rearrangement joins TRBV7-6 to TRBJ2-3; TRBD2 agrees at 13 bases. Germline V gene data show CDR1 as SGHVS and CDR2 as FNYEAQ. The CDR3 covers 17 residues.